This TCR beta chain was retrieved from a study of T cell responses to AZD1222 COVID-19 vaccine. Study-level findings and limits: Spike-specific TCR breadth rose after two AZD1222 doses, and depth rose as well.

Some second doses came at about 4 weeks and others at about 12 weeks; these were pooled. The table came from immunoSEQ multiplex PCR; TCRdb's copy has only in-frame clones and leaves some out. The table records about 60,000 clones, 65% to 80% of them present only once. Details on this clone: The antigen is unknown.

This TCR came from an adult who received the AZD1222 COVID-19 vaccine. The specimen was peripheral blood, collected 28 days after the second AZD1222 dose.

CDR3 protein: CASSKSSYNEQFF. CDR3 nucleotides: TGTGCCAGCAGTAAGAGCTCCTACAATGAGCAGTTCTTC. This chain connects TRBV6-6 to TRBJ2-1, with D uncertain. Germline values: CDR1 MNHNY, CDR2 SVGAGI (reference sequence). The CDR3 length is 13 residues. V lost 5 bases and J lost 0, with 5 bases in between.